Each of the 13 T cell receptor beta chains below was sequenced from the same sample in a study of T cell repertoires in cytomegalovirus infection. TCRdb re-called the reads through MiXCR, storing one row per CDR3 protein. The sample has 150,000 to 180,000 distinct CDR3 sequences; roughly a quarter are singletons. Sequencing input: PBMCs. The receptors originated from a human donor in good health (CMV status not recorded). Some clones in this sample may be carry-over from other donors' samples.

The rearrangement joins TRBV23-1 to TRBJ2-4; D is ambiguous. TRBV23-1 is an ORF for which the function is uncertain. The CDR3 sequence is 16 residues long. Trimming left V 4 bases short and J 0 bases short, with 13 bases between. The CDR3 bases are TGCGCCAGCAGTCCAGATGAGACGGAAGCCAAAAACATTCAGTACTTC. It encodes CASSPDETEAKNIQYF.

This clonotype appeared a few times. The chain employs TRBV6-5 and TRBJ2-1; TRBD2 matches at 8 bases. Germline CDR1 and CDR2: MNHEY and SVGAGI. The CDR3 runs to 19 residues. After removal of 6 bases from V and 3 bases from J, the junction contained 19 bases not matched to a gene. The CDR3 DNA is TGTGCCAGCAGCCCCATTACCAGCGGGAGACCATTATTCTACAATGAGCAGTTCTTC. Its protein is CASSPITSGRPLFYNEQFF.

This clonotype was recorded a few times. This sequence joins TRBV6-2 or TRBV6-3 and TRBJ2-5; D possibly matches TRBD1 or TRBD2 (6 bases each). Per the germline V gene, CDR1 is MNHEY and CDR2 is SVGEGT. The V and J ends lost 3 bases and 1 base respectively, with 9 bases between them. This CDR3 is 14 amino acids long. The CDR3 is CASSYGGRQETQYF. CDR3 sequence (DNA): TGTGCCAGCAGTTATGGGGGGCGCCAAGAGACCCAGTACTTC.

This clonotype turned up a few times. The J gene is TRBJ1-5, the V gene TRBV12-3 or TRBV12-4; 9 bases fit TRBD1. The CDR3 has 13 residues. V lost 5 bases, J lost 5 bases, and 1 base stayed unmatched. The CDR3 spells CASSRQGDQPQHF. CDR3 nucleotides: TGTGCCAGCAGTAGACAGGGGGATCAGCCCCAGCATTTT.

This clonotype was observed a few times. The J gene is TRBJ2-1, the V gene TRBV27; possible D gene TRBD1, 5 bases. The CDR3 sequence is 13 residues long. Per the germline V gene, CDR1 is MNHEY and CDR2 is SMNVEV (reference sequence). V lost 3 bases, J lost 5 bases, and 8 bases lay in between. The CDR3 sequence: CASSFGAHNEQFF. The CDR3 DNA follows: TGTGCCAGCAGTTTTGGGGCCCACAATGAGCAGTTCTTC.

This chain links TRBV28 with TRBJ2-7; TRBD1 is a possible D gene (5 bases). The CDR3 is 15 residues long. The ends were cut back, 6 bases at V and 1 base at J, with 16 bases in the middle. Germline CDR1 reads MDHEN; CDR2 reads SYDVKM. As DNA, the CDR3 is TGTGCCAGCAGAAAACAATCTACAGGTTCCTACGAGCAGTACTTC. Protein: CASRKQSTGSYEQYF.

In DNA, the CDR3 is TGTGCCAGTACAGGGACGGCTGGGGCCAACGTCCTGACTTTC. Amino acids: CASTGTAGANVLTF. V and J are TRBV6-1 and TRBJ2-6; D perhaps matches TRBD1 (6 bases). In germline, CDR1 is MNHNS, CDR2 SASEGT. V lost 9 bases and J lost 2, with 11 bases in between. The CDR3 contains 14 residues.

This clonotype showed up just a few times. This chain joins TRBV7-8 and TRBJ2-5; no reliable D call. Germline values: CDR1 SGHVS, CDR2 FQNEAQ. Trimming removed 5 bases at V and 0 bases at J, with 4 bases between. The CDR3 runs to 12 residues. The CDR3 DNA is TGTGCCAGCAGCGAGTACCAAGAGACCCAGTACTTC. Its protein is CASSEYQETQYF.

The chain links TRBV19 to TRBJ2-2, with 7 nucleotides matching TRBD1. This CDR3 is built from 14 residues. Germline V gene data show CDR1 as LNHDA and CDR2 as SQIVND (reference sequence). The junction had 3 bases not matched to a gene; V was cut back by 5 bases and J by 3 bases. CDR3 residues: CASSAGGDTGELFF. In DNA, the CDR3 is TGTGCCAGTAGTGCAGGGGGAGACACCGGGGAGCTGTTTTTT.

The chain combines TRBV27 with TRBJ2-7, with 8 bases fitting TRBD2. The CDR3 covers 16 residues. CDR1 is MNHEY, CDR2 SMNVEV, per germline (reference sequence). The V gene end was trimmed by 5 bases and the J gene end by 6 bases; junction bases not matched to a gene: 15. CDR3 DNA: TGTGCCAGCAGTCCCGGGGTAGCGGGATCCCAACTCGAGCAGTACTTC. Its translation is CASSPGVAGSQLEQYF.

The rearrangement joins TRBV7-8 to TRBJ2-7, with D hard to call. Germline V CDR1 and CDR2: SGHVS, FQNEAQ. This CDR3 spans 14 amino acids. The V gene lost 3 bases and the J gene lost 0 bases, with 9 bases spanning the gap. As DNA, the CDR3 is TGTGCCAGCAGCTTTCTTCTGGGCTCCTACGAGCAGTACTTC. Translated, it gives CASSFLLGSYEQYF.

The CDR3 nucleotides are TGTGCCAGCAGCGTAGGACTGTCACCCCTCCACTTT. Residues: CASSVGLSPLHF. The rearrangement joins TRBV9 to TRBJ1-6; no definite D call. The germline CDR1 and CDR2 sequences are SGDLS and YYNGEE. The CDR3 spans 12 residues. V lost 0 bases to trimming and J lost 10 bases, with 5 bases between them.

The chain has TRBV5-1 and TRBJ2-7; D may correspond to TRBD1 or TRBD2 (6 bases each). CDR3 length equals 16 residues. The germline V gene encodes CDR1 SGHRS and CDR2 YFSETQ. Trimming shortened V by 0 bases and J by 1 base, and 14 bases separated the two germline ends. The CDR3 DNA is TGCGCCAGCAGCTTGGAGGGGGGCTTAGGATCCTACGAGCAGTACTTC. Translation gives CASSLEGGLGSYEQYF.